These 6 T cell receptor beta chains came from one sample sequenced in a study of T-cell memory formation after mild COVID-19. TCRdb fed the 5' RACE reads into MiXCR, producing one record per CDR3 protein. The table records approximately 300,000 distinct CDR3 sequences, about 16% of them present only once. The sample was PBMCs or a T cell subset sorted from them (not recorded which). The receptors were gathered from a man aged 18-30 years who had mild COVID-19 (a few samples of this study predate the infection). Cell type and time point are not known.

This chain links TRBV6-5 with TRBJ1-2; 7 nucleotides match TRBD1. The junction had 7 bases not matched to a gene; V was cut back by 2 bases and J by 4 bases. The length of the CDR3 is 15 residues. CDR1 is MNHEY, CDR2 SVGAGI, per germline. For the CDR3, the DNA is TGTGCCAGCAGTTACAACCGGGACAGCGTCTATGGCTACACCTTC. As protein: CASSYNRDSVYGYTF.

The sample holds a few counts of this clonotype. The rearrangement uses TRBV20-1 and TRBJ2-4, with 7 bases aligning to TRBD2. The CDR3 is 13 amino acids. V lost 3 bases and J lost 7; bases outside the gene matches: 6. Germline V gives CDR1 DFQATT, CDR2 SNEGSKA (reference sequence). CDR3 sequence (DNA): TGCAGTGCTAGCCCTCCAGCGGGGAACATTCAGTACTTC. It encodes CSASPPAGNIQYF.

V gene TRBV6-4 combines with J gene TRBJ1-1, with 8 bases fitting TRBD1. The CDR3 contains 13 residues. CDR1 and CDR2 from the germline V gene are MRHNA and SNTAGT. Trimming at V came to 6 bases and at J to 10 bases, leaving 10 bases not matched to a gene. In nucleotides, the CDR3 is TGTGCCAGCAGCCGGCGACAGGGGACGGGAGCTTTCTTT. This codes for CASSRRQGTGAFF.

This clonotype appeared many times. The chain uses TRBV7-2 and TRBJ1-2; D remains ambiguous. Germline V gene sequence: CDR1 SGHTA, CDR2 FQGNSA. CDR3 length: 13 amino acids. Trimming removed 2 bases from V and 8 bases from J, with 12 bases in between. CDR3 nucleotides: TGTGCCAGCAGCTTATTTGAGGGCGGAGGCTACACCTTC. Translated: CASSLFEGGGYTF.

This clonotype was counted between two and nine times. This chain's CDR3 is CASSLVGVQNSPLHF. In DNA, the CDR3 is TGCGCCAGCAGCTTGGTGGGAGTACAGAATTCACCCCTCCACTTT. The chain links TRBV5-1 to TRBJ1-6; unclear D gene. From germline, CDR1 is SGHRS and CDR2 YFSETQ. This CDR3 is 15 amino acids long. V lost 0 bases and J 7 bases, leaving 11 bases between the germline ends.

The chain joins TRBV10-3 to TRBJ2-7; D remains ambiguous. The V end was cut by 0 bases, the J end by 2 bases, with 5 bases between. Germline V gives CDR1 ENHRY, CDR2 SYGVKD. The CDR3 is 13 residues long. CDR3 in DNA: TGTGCCATCAGTGAGTCTCCCCCCTACGAGCAGTACTTC. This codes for CAISESPPYEQYF.